The 30 T cell receptor beta chains given below trace back to one sample, sequenced in a study of technical replicates of blood from several donors. Generated by immunoSEQ multiplex PCR, the TCRdb table keeps only in-frame clones and is missing some. This sample has 84,000 or so clones, with 90% to 95% found just once. The material sequenced was T cells isolated from PBMCs. These receptors all stem from a human donor in good health.

The CDR3 spells CASSQEQGVFNYGYTF. The CDR3 DNA reads TGCGCCAGCAGCCAAGAACAGGGAGTATTTAACTATGGCTACACCTTC. This chain uses TRBV4-1 with TRBJ1-2; TRBD1 might be the D (6 bases). Germline V gives CDR1 MGHRA, CDR2 YSYEKL. The CDR3 consists of 16 residues. Trimming stripped 0 bases from V and 1 base from J, with 12 bases between.

The chain couples TRBV7-9 to TRBJ2-1; 11 bases agree with TRBD2. Trimming removed 1 base from V and 8 bases from J; junction bases left unmatched: 13. Per the germline V gene, CDR1 is SEHNR and CDR2 is FQNEAQ (reference sequence). The CDR3 loop spans 18 amino acids. In nucleotides, the CDR3 is TGTGCCAGCAGCTTAGTCTCGACTAGCGGGGAGCGGGGGGATGAGCAGTTCTTC. Residues: CASSLVSTSGERGDEQFF.

The V call is TRBV29-1, the J call TRBJ2-2; D is possibly TRBD1 (5 bases). CDR3 length equals 14 residues. Trimming left V 6 bases short and J 2 bases short, with 13 bases between. Looked up from germline, CDR1 is SQVTM and CDR2 is ANQGSEA. The CDR3 loop is CSVSRQPNTGELFF. CDR3 in DNA: TGCAGCGTGAGTCGACAGCCAAACACCGGGGAGCTGTTTTTT.

V usage is TRBV7-9 and J usage is TRBJ1-1; 8 bases fit TRBD1. V lost 1 base to trimming and J lost 4 bases; unmatched junction nucleotides: 5. Germline V gene lookup returns CDR1 SEHNR and CDR2 FQNEAQ (reference sequence). The CDR3 is 15 amino acids. This CDR3 is CASSLDTTGGTEAFF. CDR3 sequence (DNA): TGTGCCAGCAGCTTAGATACAACAGGGGGCACTGAAGCTTTCTTT.

The chain employs TRBV4-1 and TRBJ2-3, with 10 bases lining up with TRBD2. The CDR3 has 19 amino acids. The germline V gene encodes CDR1 MGHRA and CDR2 YSYEKL. V trimming: 3 bases; J trimming: 1 base; junction bases outside the gene matches: 13. This CDR3 reads CASSHTRLAGDLGTDTQYF. In nucleotides, the CDR3 is TGCGCCAGCAGCCATACCCGCCTAGCGGGGGACTTGGGCACAGATACGCAGTATTTT.

The V call is TRBV10-1, the J call TRBJ2-1, with 9 bases matching TRBD1. The ends lost 4 bases at V and 0 bases at J; junction bases unmatched: 4. In germline, CDR1 is WNHNN, CDR2 SYGVQD (reference sequence). CDR3 length equals 16 residues. The CDR3 nucleotides read TGCGCCAGCAGTGTAACAGGGGGCTTCTCCTACAATGAGCAGTTCTTC. Its translation is CASSVTGGFSYNEQFF.

To note about this clone: At the DNA level, this CDR3 is encoded by other sequences in the same sample as well. This chain links TRBV20-1 with TRBJ2-7; D perhaps matches TRBD1 (6 bases). Per the germline V gene, CDR1 is DFQATT and CDR2 is SNEGSKA (reference sequence). V lost 5 bases and J 4 bases, leaving 9 bases between the germline ends. The CDR3 totals 11 residues. The CDR3 region has the DNA TGCAGTGCTCGAAGGGGGTACGAGCAGTACTTC. This encodes CSARRGYEQYF.

The DNA of the CDR3 is TGTGCCAGCAGCCCCTCTGGCGGGGGTTTTGCAGATACGCAGTATTTT. Amino acid sequence: CASSPSGGGFADTQYF. This sequence joins TRBV7-6 and TRBJ2-3; 7 bases are shared with TRBD2. V shed 5 bases, J shed 4 bases, and the junction held 12 bases outside the gene matches. The germline gives CDR1 SGHVS, CDR2 FNYEAQ. This CDR3 has 16 amino acids. The variable domain in full, completed from reference TRBV7-6 and TRBJ2-3, reads GAGVSQSPRYKVTKRGQDVALRCDPISGHVSLYWYRQALGQGPEFLTYFNYEAQQDKSGLPNDRFSAERPEGSISTLTIQRTEQRDSAMYRCASSPSGGGFADTQYFGPGTRLTVL.

V gene TRBV5-1 combines with J gene TRBJ2-7; D is uncertain. Between the trimmed V and J ends, which lost 0 bases and 3 bases, there was a span of 7 bases. The CDR3 is 13 residues long. The germline gives CDR1 SGHRS, CDR2 YFSETQ. This chain's CDR3 is CASSLGGVYEQYF. The CDR3 nucleotides read TGCGCCAGCAGCTTGGGCGGAGTCTACGAGCAGTACTTC.

The CDR3 nucleotides are TGTGCCAGCAGTTACTGGACAGGCGGCAATCAGCCCCAGCATTTT. It specifies CASSYWTGGNQPQHF. V and J are TRBV28 and TRBJ1-5; TRBD1 matches 7 bases. The germline V gene encodes CDR1 MDHEN and CDR2 SYDVKM. The CDR3 extends over 15 amino acids. V lost 4 bases, J lost 2 bases, and 5 bases stayed unmatched.

The chain couples TRBV10-1 to TRBJ2-7; maybe TRBD2 (6 bases). The V end lost 5 bases, the J end lost 2 bases, and 16 bases lay between the germline ends. The CDR3 is 15 residues long. Germline V gene lookup returns CDR1 WNHNN and CDR2 SYGVQD (reference sequence). CDR3 in DNA: TGCGCCAGCAGTCTTGGGCTCGGGAGCCCCTACGAGCAGTACTTC. As protein: CASSLGLGSPYEQYF.

This rearrangement joins TRBV4-2 to TRBJ2-2; no clear D. Trimming cost V 1 base and J 5 bases, with 8 bases left between them. In germline, CDR1 is LGHNA, CDR2 YNFKEQ. The CDR3 runs 14 residues. In DNA, the CDR3 is TGTGCCAGCAGCCAAGTTCGTGTAACCGGGGAGCTGTTTTTT. This encodes CASSQVRVTGELFF.

The genes are TRBV11-2 and TRBJ2-5, with D maybe TRBD2 (6 bases). The CDR3 consists of 13 residues. V lost 3 bases to trimming and J lost 2 bases, with 7 bases between them. Germline V lookup: CDR1 SGHAT, CDR2 FQNNGV. CDR3 in DNA: TGTGCCAGCAGCTTCGCGGGGCAAGAGACCCAGTACTTC. It translates to CASSFAGQETQYF.

The chain joins TRBV15 to TRBJ2-1, with D possibly matching TRBD2 (6 bases). This CDR3 is built from 15 residues. V gave up 1 base and J gave up 5 bases, with 12 bases separating them. In germline, CDR1 is LNHNV, CDR2 YYDKDF (reference sequence). The CDR3 sequence is CATSRGSGSHNEQFF. The CDR3 DNA is TGTGCCACCAGCAGAGGATCCGGGAGCCACAATGAGCAGTTCTTC. The variable domain in full, with the rest retrieved from reference TRBV15 and TRBJ2-1, is DAMVIQNPRYQVTQFGKPVTLSCSQTLNHNVMYWYQQKSSQAPKLLFHYYDKDFNNEADTPDNFQSRRPNTSFCFLDIRSPGLGDTAMYLCATSRGSGSHNEQFFGPGTRLTVL.

The count of this clone is one. The rearrangement uses TRBV10-3 and TRBJ2-7, with 12 nucleotides matching TRBD1. This CDR3 comprises 15 residues. Germline loops: CDR1 ENHRY, CDR2 SYGVKD. Trimming took 7 bases from V and 0 from J; bases not matched to a gene: 4. The CDR3 DNA reads as TGTGCCATCACTATGGGACAGGGGGCCTCCTACGAGCAGTACTTC. It encodes CAITMGQGASYEQYF.

This chain connects TRBV28 to TRBJ1-6; D unresolved. CDR1 is MDHEN, CDR2 SYDVKM, per germline. This CDR3 is built from 15 residues. V gave up 7 bases and J gave up 7 bases, with 17 bases separating them. CDR3 sequence: CASTLRRRGNSPLHF. The CDR3 DNA reads TGTGCCAGCACCCTCCGACGTAGAGGAAATTCACCCCTCCACTTT.

CDR3 nucleotides: TGTGCCAGCAAAGGCCAGGGATACGAGCAGTTCTTC. Residues: CASKGQGYEQFF. V is TRBV6-6 and J is TRBJ2-1, with D tentatively TRBD1 (5 bases). The V gene lost 7 bases and the J gene lost 10 bases, with 14 bases spanning the gap. The CDR3 loop spans 12 amino acids. From germline, CDR1 is MNHNY and CDR2 SVGAGI (reference sequence).

The chain carries TRBV6-5 and TRBJ2-1; D gene uncertain. The germline V and J ends were trimmed by 5 bases and 3 bases, with 14 bases remaining between them. Germline lookup yields CDR1 MNHEY and CDR2 SVGAGI. The CDR3 totals 15 residues. Here the CDR3 reads CASSPTPPLYNEQFF. The DNA of the CDR3 is TGTGCCAGCAGTCCTACCCCCCCCCTCTACAATGAGCAGTTCTTC.

V gene TRBV11-2 combines with J gene TRBJ1-1; 8 bases line up with TRBD1. This CDR3 spans 15 amino acids. V dropped 4 bases and J dropped 3; count of bases not matched to a gene: 7. Germline CDR1 reads SGHAT; CDR2 reads FQNNGV. This CDR3 reads CASSWGQEPYTEAFF. CDR3 nucleotides: TGTGCCAGCAGCTGGGGACAGGAGCCATACACTGAAGCTTTCTTT.

The chain uses TRBV25-1 and TRBJ2-2; tentative D call: TRBD2 (7 bases). V lost 4 bases, J lost 7 bases, and 13 bases lay in between. The germline CDR1 and CDR2 sequences are MGHDK and SYGVNS. This CDR3 region has 14 residues. The CDR3 DNA reads as TGTGCCAGCAGTGGGTGGGGGGGCCTCGGGGAGCTGTTTTTT. It yields the protein CASSGWGGLGELFF.

This clone was observed a handful of times. This sequence joins TRBV19 and TRBJ2-7; no definite D call. CDR3 length: 13 residues. CDR1 LNHDA and CDR2 SQIVND come from the germline V gene (reference sequence). Trimming removed 2 bases at V and 6 bases at J, with 11 bases between. In DNA form, the CDR3 reads TGTGCCAGTAGTATACCCCTAGTGGGCGAGCAGTACTTC. This gives the protein CASSIPLVGEQYF.

This chain links TRBV5-4 with TRBJ2-7; unclear D gene. CDR1 and CDR2 (germline): SGHNT, YYREEE (reference sequence). The V and J ends lost 1 base and 0 bases respectively, with 5 bases between them. This CDR3 has 13 amino acids. This CDR3 reads CASSLPNSYEQYF. In DNA, the CDR3 is TGTGCCAGCAGCTTGCCCAACTCCTACGAGCAGTACTTC.

The V gene is TRBV6-5, the J gene TRBJ1-1; no definite D call. Deletions cut 0 bases from V and 1 base from J, with 6 bases between. This CDR3 has 14 residues. Germline-derived CDR1 and CDR2 are MNHEY and SVGAGI. The CDR3 here is CASSYSEGNTEAFF. Here the CDR3 DNA reads TGTGCCAGCAGTTACTCGGAGGGGAACACTGAAGCTTTCTTT.

The chain joins TRBV5-1 to TRBJ2-1; 10 positions match TRBD1. Germline values: CDR1 SGHRS, CDR2 YFSETQ. V was pared by 4 bases and J by 9 bases, with 10 bases of the junction left unmatched. This CDR3 spans 15 amino acids. The CDR3 bases are TGCGCCAGCAGCGGGGGGACAGGGGAGGAGGGTGAGCAGTTCTTC. It encodes CASSGGTGEEGEQFF.

CDR3 in amino acids: CASSVGQGAVASALHF. CDR3 coding DNA: TGTGCCAGCAGCGTGGGACAGGGCGCTGTCGCTTCGGCCCTCCACTTT. The rearrangement uses TRBV9 and TRBJ1-6; TRBD1 matches at 9 bases. Germline CDR1 is SGDLS and CDR2 is YYNGEE. The trim removed 2 bases at V and 14 bases at J, leaving 14 bases unmatched. This CDR3 is built from 16 residues. Supplemented by reference TRBV9 and TRBJ1-6, the full variable domain reads DSGVTQTPKHLITATGQRVTLRCSPRSGDLSVYWYQQSLDQGLQFLIQYYNGEERAKGNILERFSAQQFPDLHSELNLSSLELGDSALYFCASSVGQGAVASALHFGNGTRLTVT.

The chain carries TRBV9 and TRBJ2-2; 10 positions agree with TRBD2. J gave up 4 bases and V 4 bases, and 7 bases lay outside the gene matches. This CDR3 has 16 amino acids. The germline gives CDR1 SGDLS, CDR2 YYNGEE. The CDR3 nucleotides read TGTGCCAGCAGCCCCCCCCTAGCGGGGGTCACCGGGGAGCTGTTTTTT. Translating it yields CASSPPLAGVTGELFF.

This chain uses TRBV7-8 with TRBJ2-7; D call uncertain. Trimming removed 5 bases at V and 2 bases at J, with 10 bases between. The CDR3 loop spans 13 amino acids. The germline V gene has CDR1 SGHVS and CDR2 FQNEAQ. The CDR3 loop reads CASSLHETYEQYF. The CDR3, as DNA: TGTGCCAGCAGCCTCCATGAGACCTACGAGCAGTACTTC.

The chain uses TRBV4-1 and TRBJ2-3, with 12 nucleotides matching TRBD2. The CDR3 consists of 18 residues. The germline V gene has CDR1 MGHRA and CDR2 YSYEKL. J was trimmed by 5 bases and V by 3 bases; bases with no gene match: 12. The CDR3 sequence: CASSHQTSGGFQRDTQYF. For the CDR3, the DNA is TGCGCCAGCAGCCATCAGACTAGCGGGGGATTCCAGAGAGATACGCAGTATTTT.

This rearrangement joins TRBV9 to TRBJ1-4, with TRBD1 identical over 8 bases. CDR3 length: 15 residues. V gave up 1 base and J gave up 7 bases; unmatched junction bases: 6. Per the germline V gene, CDR1 is SGDLS and CDR2 is YYNGEE. The CDR3 spells CASSVFSGGIEKLFF. The DNA of the CDR3 is TGTGCCAGCAGCGTATTTTCAGGGGGCATTGAAAAACTGTTTTTT.

This clone was counted a single time. The chain combines TRBV19 with TRBJ2-2; TRBD2 agrees at 8 bases. With V trimmed by 6 bases and J by 5 bases, 20 bases remained unmatched. The CDR3 extends over 19 amino acids. Germline CDR1 and CDR2: LNHDA and SQIVND (reference sequence). The chain's CDR3 is CASRRPTSQAGVQTGELFF. Written as DNA, the CDR3 is TGTGCCAGTAGGAGACCGACATCCCAAGCGGGAGTTCAAACCGGGGAGCTGTTTTTT. Full variable domain (rest looked up from reference TRBV19 and TRBJ2-2): DGGITQSPKYLFRKEGQNVTLSCEQNLNHDAMYWYRQDPGQGLRLIYYSQIVNDFQKGDIAEGYSVSREKKESFPLTVTSAQKNPTAFYLCASRRPTSQAGVQTGELFFGEGSRLTVL.